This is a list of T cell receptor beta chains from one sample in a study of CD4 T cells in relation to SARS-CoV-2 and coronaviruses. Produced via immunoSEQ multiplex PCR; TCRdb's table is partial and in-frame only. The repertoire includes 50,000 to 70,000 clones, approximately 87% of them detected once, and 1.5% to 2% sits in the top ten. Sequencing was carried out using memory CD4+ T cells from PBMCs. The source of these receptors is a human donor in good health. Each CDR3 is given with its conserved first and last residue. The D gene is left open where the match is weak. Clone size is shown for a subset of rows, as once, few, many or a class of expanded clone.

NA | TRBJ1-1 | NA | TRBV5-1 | CASSLDGGQRGWEAFF | TGCGCCAGCAGCTTGGACGGGGGGCAGCGAGGCTGGGAAGCTTTCTTT
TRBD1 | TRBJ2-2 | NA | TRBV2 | CASRADRVSTGELFF | TGTGCCAGCAGGGCGGACAGGGTTAGCACCGGGGAGCTGTTTTTT
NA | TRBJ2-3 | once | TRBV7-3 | CASSLKAGVTDTQYF | TGTGCCAGCAGCTTAAAGGCAGGGGTCACAGATACGCAGTATTTT
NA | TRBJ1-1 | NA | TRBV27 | CASSLYRVDTEAFF | TGTGCCAGCAGTTTATACAGGGTGGACACTGAAGCTTTCTTT
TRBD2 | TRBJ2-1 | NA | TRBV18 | CASSRTRDAYNEQFF | TGTGCCAGCTCGCGGACTAGGGACGCGTACAATGAGCAGTTCTTC
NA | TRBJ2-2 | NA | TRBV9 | CASSLGPGPTTGELFF | TGTGCCAGCAGCCTCGGCCCAGGGCCCACCACCGGGGAGCTGTTTTTT
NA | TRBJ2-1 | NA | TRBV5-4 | CASSPSGRSSYNEQFF | TGTGCCAGCAGCCCCTCAGGACGGAGCTCCTACAATGAGCAGTTCTTC
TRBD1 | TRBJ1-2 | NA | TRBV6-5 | CASRGQGENYGYTF | TGTGCCAGCAGGGGGCAGGGGGAGAACTATGGCTACACCTTC
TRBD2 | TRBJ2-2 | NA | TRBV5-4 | CASSLDGGANTGELFF | TGTGCCAGCAGCTTGGACGGGGGGGCCAACACCGGGGAGCTGTTTTTT
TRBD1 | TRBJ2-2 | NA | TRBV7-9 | CASSLSTGGEGTGELFF | TGTGCCAGCAGCTTATCGACAGGGGGCGAAGGGACCGGGGAGCTGTTTTTT
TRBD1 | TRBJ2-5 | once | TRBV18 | CASSFPRRTGAGEETQYF | TGTGCCAGCTCCTTCCCGAGGAGAACAGGGGCGGGCGAAGAGACCCAGTACTTC
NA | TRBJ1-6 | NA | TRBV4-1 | CASSQDWTTSYSPLHF | TGCGCCAGCAGCCAAGATTGGACAACCTCTTATTCACCCCTCCACTTT
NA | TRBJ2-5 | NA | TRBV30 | CAWSVLGVQETQYF | TGTGCCTGGAGTGTATTGGGCGTACAAGAGACCCAGTACTTC
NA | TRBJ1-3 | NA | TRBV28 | CASRDGGNTIYF | TGTGCCAGCAGGGACGGAGGAAACACCATATATTTT
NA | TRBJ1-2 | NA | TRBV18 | CASSPSFGNYGYTF | TGTGCCAGCTCACCAAGCTTCGGTAACTATGGCTACACCTTC
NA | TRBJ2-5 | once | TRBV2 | CASWAEETQYF | TGTGCCAGCTGGGCAGAAGAGACCCAGTACTTC
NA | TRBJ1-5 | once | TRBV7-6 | CASSLGGGDPNQPQHF | TGTGCCAGCAGCTTAGGCGGTGGGGACCCCAATCAGCCCCAGCATTTT
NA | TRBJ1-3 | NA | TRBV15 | CATSEWTVSGNTIYF | TGTGCCACCAGCGAGTGGACAGTCTCTGGAAACACCATATATTTT
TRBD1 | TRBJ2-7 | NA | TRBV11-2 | CASARQGFVYEQYF | TGTGCCAGCGCTAGACAGGGGTTTGTATACGAGCAGTACTTC
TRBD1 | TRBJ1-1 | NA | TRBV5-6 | CANQIQGRENTEAFF | TGTGCCAATCAGATACAGGGGAGAGAGAACACTGAAGCTTTCTTT
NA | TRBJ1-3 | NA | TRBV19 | CASSRSGGGGNTIYF | TGTGCCAGTAGTAGGTCCGGTGGAGGGGGTAACACCATATATTTT
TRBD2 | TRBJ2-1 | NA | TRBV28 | CASSSSSGGRNEQFF | TGTGCCAGCAGTTCTTCTAGCGGGGGGCGCAATGAGCAGTTCTTC
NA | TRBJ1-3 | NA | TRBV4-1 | CASAWQGVAGNTIYF | TGCGCCAGTGCCTGGCAGGGAGTAGCGGGAAACACCATATATTTT
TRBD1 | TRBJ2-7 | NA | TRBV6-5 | CASSLRTGGAYEQYF | TGTGCCAGCAGCCTTCGGACAGGGGGAGCCTACGAGCAGTACTTC
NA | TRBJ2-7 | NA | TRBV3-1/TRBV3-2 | CASSLWTDYEQYF | TGTGCCAGCAGCCTGTGGACAGATTACGAGCAGTACTTC
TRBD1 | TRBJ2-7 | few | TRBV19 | CASSPRTGVTYEQYF | TGTGCCAGTAGCCCCCGGACAGGGGTAACCTACGAGCAGTACTTC
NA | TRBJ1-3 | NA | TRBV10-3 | CAISELLGIAGNTIYF | TGTGCCATCAGTGAGTTGTTAGGGATCGCTGGAAACACCATATATTTT
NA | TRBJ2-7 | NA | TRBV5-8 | CASSIAGPISYEQYF | TGTGCCAGCAGTATTGCCGGGCCGATCTCCTACGAGCAGTACTTC
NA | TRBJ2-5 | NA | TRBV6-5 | CASTGTQETQYF | TGTGCCAGCACTGGGACCCAAGAGACCCAGTACTTC
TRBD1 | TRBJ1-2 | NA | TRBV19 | CASKKTGDGYTF | TGTGCCAGTAAAAAAACAGGGGACGGCTACACCTTC
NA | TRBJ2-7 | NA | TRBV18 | CASSLRAPSYEQYF | TGTGCCAGCTCACTCCGGGCCCCCTCCTACGAGCAGTACTTC